The T cell receptor beta chain described here comes from a study of T cells after yellow fever vaccination. Per germline, CDR1 LGHNA and CDR2 YSLEER. The CDR3 covers 15 residues. Study results and caveats: Reappearance after the booster was seen for most primary-vaccination clones, at 96% CD4 and 75% to 90% CD8. Some clonotypes were seen in both the CD4 and the CD8 compartments. These made up a small share and likely arose from convergent recombination. The study found a weaker secondary response that peaked faster, day 5 versus 15. Contamination of FACS-sorted repertoires by abundant clonotypes from the bulk population could occur.

A remark on this clonotype: Its specificity is not known. A much larger clone is a single base away; this may be a read error.

TCRdb called the 5' RACE reads again in MiXCR, with one record for every CDR3 protein. Among some 340,000 distinct CDR3 sequences listed, roughly 4.3% were seen once. The rearrangement links TRBV4-3 to TRBJ2-5; 10 positions agree with TRBD2. The clonotype was recovered from a young man who received the YFV17D yellow fever vaccine. Sequencing was performed on PBMCs, taken 5 days after the yellow fever booster vaccination. The CDR3 DNA follows: TGCGCCAGCAGCCGAGGGAGCGGGGGGGGAGAGACCGAGTACTTC. Translating gives CASSRGSGGGETEYF.